Below are 8 T cell receptor beta chains sequenced from a single sample in a study of cytomegalovirus exposure and HLA in healthy donors. This table comes from immunoSEQ multiplex PCR, and its TCRdb copy is limited to in-frame clones, with some not included. The sample holds 150,000 to 200,000 clones; around 81% are singletons and the top ten take around 2.5%. The sample consisted of PBMCs. These receptors were collected from a man aged 25 to 40 in good health and CMV-seropositive.

The chain links TRBV6-1 to TRBJ1-6, with TRBD1 as a possible D gene (5 bases). The CDR3 covers 13 residues. Between the trimmed V and J ends, which lost 6 bases and 7 bases, there was a span of 10 bases. Germline CDR1 reads MNHNS; CDR2 reads SASEGT. The CDR3 bases are TGTGCCAGCAGGGGGGGGTGGAATTCACCCCTCCACTTT. Translated, it gives CASRGGWNSPLHF.

V gene TRBV6-5 combines with J gene TRBJ2-7; D gene unclear. Between the trimmed V and J ends, which lost 0 bases and 5 bases, there was a span of 8 bases. The CDR3 contains 13 residues. The germline CDR1 and CDR2 sequences are MNHEY and SVGAGI. CDR3 nucleotides: TGTGCCAGCAGTTACTCGTCCCCTAACGAGCAGTACTTC. Amino acid sequence: CASSYSSPNEQYF.

V is TRBV4-3 and J is TRBJ2-7, with D possibly matching TRBD2 (6 bases). Germline V lookup: CDR1 LGHNA, CDR2 YSLEER. Deletions cut 4 bases from V and 2 bases from J, with 12 bases between. This CDR3 region has 14 residues. This CDR3 reads CASSPQAGTYEQYF. The CDR3 coding sequence is TGCGCCAGCAGCCCCCAGGCGGGGACCTACGAGCAGTACTTC.

The J gene is TRBJ2-7, the V gene TRBV15; the match to TRBD2 covers 10 bases. J was trimmed by 4 bases and V by 2 bases; bases with no gene match: 8. The CDR3 contains 16 residues. CDR1 LNHNV and CDR2 YYDKDF come from the germline V gene (reference sequence). CDR3 DNA sequence: TGTGCCACCAGCAGACCGAGTCTAGCGGGGGTTTACGAGCAGTACTTC. This encodes CATSRPSLAGVYEQYF.

The chain uses TRBV2 and TRBJ2-3, with D uncertain. Deletions cut 6 bases from V and 4 bases from J, with 14 bases between. CDR1 and CDR2 from the germline V gene are SNHLY and FYNNEI. The CDR3 loop spans 14 amino acids. For the CDR3, the DNA is TGTGCCAGCAGCCCAGGCCTACGTGCAGATACGCAGTATTTT. Translated, it gives CASSPGLRADTQYF.

This chain joins TRBV19 and TRBJ1-4, with TRBD1 matching 10 bases. The length of the CDR3 is 16 residues. The germline V gene encodes CDR1 LNHDA and CDR2 SQIVND (reference sequence). The junction had 11 bases not matched to a gene; V was cut back by 5 bases and J by 8 bases. DNA for the CDR3: TGTGCCAGTAGTCTGAGACAGGGGGCGGCTTTCGAAAAACTGTTTTTT. Translating it yields CASSLRQGAAFEKLFF.

A single count supports this clone. This chain joins TRBV9 and TRBJ2-5; no clear D gene. Per germline, CDR1 SGDLS and CDR2 YYNGEE. Trimming removed 0 bases from V and 0 bases from J, with 9 bases in between. The CDR3 runs 15 residues. The DNA of the CDR3 is TGTGCCAGCAGCGTAGAGTGGAGCTACCAAGAGACCCAGTACTTC. It is translated as CASSVEWSYQETQYF.

As to this clone: Other DNA sequences of this sample code for an identical CDR3. This chain uses TRBV6-5 with TRBJ1-1; D might be TRBD1 (5 bases). V was clipped by 2 bases and J by 5 bases, with 9 bases between them. CDR3 length: 13 residues. Germline V lookup: CDR1 MNHEY, CDR2 SVGAGI. CDR3 sequence reads: CASSYRGGTEAFF. The CDR3 bases are TGTGCCAGCAGTTACAGGGGTGGTACTGAAGCTTTCTTT.